Shown below are 25 T cell receptor beta chains from a single sample sequenced in a study of OX40 agonist ivuxolimab in advanced cancers. The method was immunoSEQ multiplex PCR; TCRdb's version includes in-frame clones alone and lacks a portion of them. This sample has tens of thousands of clones, with 80% to 90% found just once. The sample here was CD4+ or CD8+ T cells sorted from blood, taken in a trial of the OX40 agonist ivuxolimab. All receptors derive from an adult with an advanced solid tumor such as melanoma, head and neck, liver or kidney cancer.

This chain uses TRBV19 with TRBJ1-6, with 7 bases aligning to TRBD1. Per germline, CDR1 LNHDA and CDR2 SQIVND (reference sequence). Germline trimming cut 5 bases from V and 5 bases from J; bases unmatched to any gene: 9. There are 16 residues in the CDR3. The DNA for the CDR3 is TGTGCCAGTAGTCCCCTGACAGGGCTCAATAATTCACCCCTCCACTTT. Protein product: CASSPLTGLNNSPLHF.

This clone has a single count. This chain links TRBV6-1 with TRBJ1-5; D is uncertain. CDR1 is MNHNS, CDR2 SASEGT, per germline. V dropped 8 bases and J dropped 0 bases, with 14 bases sitting between them. This CDR3 region has 15 residues. The CDR3 DNA reads TGTGCCAGCTATAGGACGGGGTATAGCAATCAGCCCCAGCATTTT. It encodes CASYRTGYSNQPQHF.

V gene TRBV18 combines with J gene TRBJ1-5; D may be TRBD1 (5 bases). The CDR3 spans 16 residues. Deletions cut 0 bases from V and 0 bases from J, with 9 bases between. In germline, CDR1 is KGHSH, CDR2 LQKENI. In nucleotides, the CDR3 is TGTGCCAGCTCACCACCGACAGCCACTAGCAATCAGCCCCAGCATTTT. It yields the protein CASSPPTATSNQPQHF. Full variable domain (rest looked up from reference TRBV18 and TRBJ1-5): NAGVMQNPRHLVRRRGQEARLRCSPMKGHSHVYWYRQLPEEGLKFMVYLQKENIIDESGMPKERFSAEFPKEGPSILRIQQVVRGDSAAYFCASSPPTATSNQPQHFGDGTRLSIL.

This chain links TRBV29-1 with TRBJ1-2; D call uncertain. From germline, CDR1 is SQVTM and CDR2 ANQGSEA. Trimming stripped 6 bases from V and 4 bases from J, with 12 bases between. The CDR3 runs 12 residues. This chain's CDR3 is CSVSGRTYGYTF. The CDR3 DNA follows: TGCAGCGTGTCCGGACGGACCTATGGCTACACCTTC. Together with reference TRBV29-1 and TRBJ1-2, the CDR3 gives the full variable domain: SAVISQKPSRDICQRGTSLTIQCQVDSQVTMMFWYRQQPGQSLTLIATANQGSEATYESGFVIDKFPISRPNLTFSTLTVSNMSPEDSSIYLCSVSGRTYGYTFGSGTRLTVV.

In its sample, this clone was seen once. This chain links TRBV6-5 with TRBJ1-1; no clear D gene. Germline V gives CDR1 MNHEY, CDR2 SVGAGI. The CDR3 is 12 amino acids. V shed 4 bases and J shed 6 bases, with 9 bases lying between them. CDR3 protein: CASSSTSPEAFF. The CDR3 DNA follows: TGTGCCAGCAGTTCTACAAGTCCTGAAGCTTTCTTT.

DNA of the CDR3: TGTGCCAGCAGCTCAATCCCGGGACTAGCGGGGAATGAGCAGTTCTTC. As protein: CASSSIPGLAGNEQFF. The rearrangement joins TRBV7-2 to TRBJ2-1; 13 bases are a match to TRBD2. This CDR3 spans 16 amino acids. The germline CDR1 and CDR2 sequences are SGHTA and FQGNSA. V shed 4 bases, J shed 7 bases, and the junction held 7 bases outside the gene matches.

This chain connects TRBV5-1 to TRBJ2-2, with 8 nucleotides matching TRBD1. This CDR3 has 16 residues. Trimming cost V 3 bases and J 4 bases; bases outside gene matches: 8. Germline CDR1 reads SGHRS; CDR2 reads YFSETQ. CDR3 nucleotides: TGCGCCAGCAGCTCCCCTGGACAGGGAAGCACCGGGGAGCTGTTTTTT. Its translation: CASSSPGQGSTGELFF.

V usage is TRBV28 and J usage is TRBJ2-7; TRBD2 is a possible D gene (6 bases). The CDR3 sequence is 15 residues long. Trimming cost V 3 bases and J 0 bases, with 12 bases left between them. Germline V gene data show CDR1 as MDHEN and CDR2 as SYDVKM. CDR3 bases: TGTGCCAGCAGTTTGTTGCGGGGAAGCTCCTACGAGCAGTACTTC. It specifies CASSLLRGSSYEQYF. The entire variable domain, with the rest obtained from reference TRBV28 and TRBJ2-7, is as follows: DVKVTQSSRYLVKRTGEKVFLECVQDMDHENMFWYRQDPGLGLRLIYFSYDVKMKEKGDIPEGYSVSREKKERFSLILESASTNQTSMYLCASSLLRGSSYEQYFGPGTRLTVT.

The chain recombines TRBV4-2 with TRBJ1-1, with D maybe TRBD1 (6 bases). This CDR3 has 15 residues. The V gene lost 4 bases and the J gene lost 4 bases, with 16 bases spanning the gap. The germline gives CDR1 LGHNA, CDR2 YNFKEQ. Here the CDR3 reads CASSLNLGASTEAFF. The CDR3 DNA sequence: TGTGCCAGCAGCCTAAATTTGGGGGCCTCCACTGAAGCTTTCTTT.

The rearrangement uses TRBV19 and TRBJ1-5; D is perhaps TRBD1 (5 bases). Germline V lookup: CDR1 LNHDA, CDR2 SQIVND (reference sequence). The CDR3 covers 19 residues. The V end was cut by 5 bases, the J end by 0 bases, with 23 bases between. For the CDR3, the DNA is TGTGCCAGTAGTTTCCCCCGGGACGGAGGAATTTATAGCAATCAGCCCCAGCATTTT. Residues: CASSFPRDGGIYSNQPQHF.

The chain links TRBV5-4 to TRBJ2-7, with 7 bases lining up with TRBD2. This CDR3 region has 14 residues. The germline V gene has CDR1 SGHNT and CDR2 YYREEE (reference sequence). With 0 bases clipped from V and 9 bases from J, the junction kept 9 bases outside the gene matches. The CDR3 region has the DNA TGTGCCAGCAGCTTGGGTGCCGAGGGAGGGCGGCAGTACTTC. It is translated as CASSLGAEGGRQYF.

J is TRBJ1-3 and V is TRBV6-1, with TRBD1 matching 7 bases. The CDR3 has 15 residues. V was pared by 6 bases and J by 0 bases, with 5 bases of the junction left unmatched. Per germline, CDR1 MNHNS and CDR2 SASEGT. CDR3 loop: CASSQQGTSGNTIYF. CDR3 DNA: TGTGCCAGCAGCCAACAGGGGACCTCTGGAAACACCATATATTTT.

The chain links TRBV5-4 to TRBJ1-1; perhaps TRBD1 as D (5 bases). The CDR3 runs to 16 residues. Between the trimmed V and J ends, which lost 4 bases and 0 bases, there was a span of 16 bases. From germline, CDR1 is SGHNT and CDR2 YYREEE (reference sequence). The DNA for the CDR3 is TGTGCCAGCAGCCCTTCGGGACGGGGGATGAACACTGAAGCTTTCTTT. It specifies CASSPSGRGMNTEAFF.

The chain carries TRBV9 and TRBJ2-1; weak D call: TRBD1 (6 bases). V dropped 0 bases and J dropped 7 bases, with 17 bases sitting between them. The germline V gene has CDR1 SGDLS and CDR2 YYNGEE. This CDR3 region has 16 residues. CDR3 in amino acids: CASSVVSRGSGNEQFF. Here the CDR3 DNA reads TGTGCCAGCAGCGTAGTATCGAGGGGGAGTGGAAATGAGCAGTTCTTC.

The chain is built from TRBV7-2 and TRBJ2-3; the match to TRBD2 covers 15 bases. The CDR3 is 18 amino acids. Germline V gene data show CDR1 as SGHTA and CDR2 as FQGNSA. V shed 5 bases and J 6 bases; nucleotides not matched to a gene: 12. CDR3 sequence reads: CASSRFRTSGGAADTQYF. The CDR3 nucleotides read TGTGCCAGCAGCCGCTTCCGGACTAGCGGGGGGGCAGCCGATACGCAGTATTTT.

The chain is built from TRBV27 and TRBJ2-5; D may match TRBD1 or TRBD2 (5 bases each). The length of the CDR3 is 14 residues. CDR1 is MNHEY and CDR2 is SMNVEV in the germline V gene (reference sequence). Between the trimmed V and J ends, which lost 1 base and 5 bases, there was a span of 11 bases. DNA for the CDR3: TGTGCCAGCAGTTTATATGAGGGGTCGGAGACCCAGTACTTC. Translation gives CASSLYEGSETQYF.

This clone was picked up one time. The rearrangement links TRBV5-4 to TRBJ2-5; 11 nucleotides align to TRBD2. The CDR3 contains 16 residues. In germline, CDR1 is SGHNT, CDR2 YYREEE (reference sequence). V dropped 2 bases and J dropped 7; count of bases not matched to a gene: 10. CDR3 loop: CASSLSLAGAGGTQYF. The CDR3 DNA reads as TGTGCCAGCAGCTTATCACTAGCGGGGGCCGGAGGGACCCAGTACTTC.

The genes are TRBV7-9 and TRBJ1-1, with D tentatively TRBD1 (6 bases). Germline V CDR1 and CDR2: SEHNR, FQNEAQ (reference sequence). This CDR3 region has 15 residues. V shed 3 bases and J shed 7 bases, with 18 bases lying between them. The CDR3 is CASSFPLRGALEAFF. CDR3 DNA sequence: TGTGCCAGCAGCTTCCCCCTGAGGGGGGCTCTTGAAGCTTTCTTT. Drawing the rest from reference TRBV7-9 and TRBJ1-1, the complete variable domain is DTGVSQNPRHKITKRGQNVTFRCDPISEHNRLYWYRQTLGQGPEFLTYFQNEAQLEKSRLLSDRFSAERPKGSFSTLEIQRTEQGDSAMYLCASSFPLRGALEAFFGQGTRLTVV.

This clone was detected only a few times. This chain uses TRBV7-6 with TRBJ1-1; D unresolved. This CDR3 has 13 residues. Trimming removed 0 bases from V and 1 base from J, with 3 bases in between. CDR1 and CDR2 (germline): SGHVS, FNYEAQ. In nucleotides, the CDR3 is TGTGCCAGCAGCTTAGCGCGGAACACTGAAGCTTTCTTT. Protein product: CASSLARNTEAFF.

This rearrangement joins TRBV28 to TRBJ2-7; the match to TRBD2 covers 13 bases. V lost 1 base and J lost 2; bases outside the gene matches: 5. The CDR3 length is 17 residues. Germline lookup yields CDR1 MDHEN and CDR2 SYDVKM. As DNA, the CDR3 is TGTGCCAGCAGTTTATTCGGACTAGCGGGAGCCACCTACGAGCAGTACTTC. Residues: CASSLFGLAGATYEQYF. Filled out from reference TRBV28 and TRBJ2-7, the complete variable domain reads DVKVTQSSRYLVKRTGEKVFLECVQDMDHENMFWYRQDPGLGLRLIYFSYDVKMKEKGDIPEGYSVSREKKERFSLILESASTNQTSMYLCASSLFGLAGATYEQYFGPGTRLTVT.

The rearrangement uses TRBV18 and TRBJ1-2, with D unresolved. This CDR3 has 16 amino acids. Germline V CDR1 and CDR2: KGHSH, LQKENI. Trimming removed 3 bases at V and 5 bases at J, with 19 bases between. The CDR3 region is CASSPISRYKEYGYTF. The CDR3 coding sequence is TGTGCCAGCTCACCCATATCCCGGTATAAGGAATATGGCTACACCTTC.

The chain uses TRBV9 and TRBJ2-3, with 8 bases lining up with TRBD2. This CDR3 is 15 amino acids long. Germline lookup yields CDR1 SGDLS and CDR2 YYNGEE. Losses at the gene ends were 5 bases for V and 2 bases for J; bases not matched to a gene: 7. CDR3 nucleotides: TGTGCCAGCAGTCACGCTAGCGGGTCCACAGATACGCAGTATTTT. It codes for CASSHASGSTDTQYF.

The V and J genes are TRBV19 and TRBJ1-2; maybe TRBD1 (5 bases). This CDR3 region has 12 residues. The V and J ends lost 7 bases and 5 bases respectively, with 11 bases between them. CDR1 and CDR2 (germline): LNHDA, SQIVND (reference sequence). The CDR3 region has the DNA TGTGCCAGTATTATGGGGGATTATGGCTACACCTTC. This gives the protein CASIMGDYGYTF.

The chain has TRBV7-2 and TRBJ2-5, with 12 positions matching TRBD2. J lost 1 base, V lost 5 bases, and 5 bases had no gene match. This CDR3 has 16 residues. CDR1 is SGHTA, CDR2 FQGNSA, per germline. The CDR3 region is CASSRGLAGPQETQYF. The CDR3 bases are TGTGCCAGCAGCCGGGGACTAGCGGGCCCCCAAGAGACCCAGTACTTC.

The J gene is TRBJ1-1, the V gene TRBV9; 7 bases are a match to TRBD1. Germline CDR1 SGDLS, CDR2 YYNGEE. CDR3 length equals 14 residues. The trim removed 4 bases at V and 4 bases at J, leaving 7 bases unmatched. The CDR3 DNA is TGTGCCAGCAGCCCCTACAGGGGAGGCACTGAAGCTTTCTTT. Translated, it gives CASSPYRGGTEAFF.